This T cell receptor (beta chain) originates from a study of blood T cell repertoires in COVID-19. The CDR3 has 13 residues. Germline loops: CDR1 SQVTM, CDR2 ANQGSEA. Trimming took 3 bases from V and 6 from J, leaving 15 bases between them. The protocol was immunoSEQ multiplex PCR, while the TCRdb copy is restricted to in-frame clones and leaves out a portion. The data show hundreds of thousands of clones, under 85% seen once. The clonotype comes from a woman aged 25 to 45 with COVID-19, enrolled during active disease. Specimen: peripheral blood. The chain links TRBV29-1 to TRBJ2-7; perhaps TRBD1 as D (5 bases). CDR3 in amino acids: CSVEGLGVGEQYF. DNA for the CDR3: TGCAGCGTTGAGGGGCTAGGGGTGGGCGAGCAGTACTTC.